Included here is one T cell receptor beta chain sequence, with context. The record originates from a study of blood T cell repertoires in COVID-19. Method: immunoSEQ multiplex PCR; TCRdb's copy keeps in-frame clones and lacks some. The sample holds some 190,000 clones, less than 90% seen once. The ends lost 7 bases at V and 2 bases at J; junction bases unmatched: 7. The germline V gene encodes CDR1 SGDLS and CDR2 YYNGEE. There are 14 residues in the CDR3. The sequence derives from a human donor in a cohort sampled during active COVID-19. This sequence joins TRBV9 and TRBJ1-1, with 8 positions matching TRBD1. Sample: peripheral blood. The CDR3 bases are TGTGCCAGCGCGACAGGGGACCCAAACACTGAAGCTTTCTTT. Protein product: CASATGDPNTEAFF.